Below, one T cell receptor (beta chain) is given with its context. Its antigen is still unknown. The CDR3 loop spans 16 amino acids. From germline, CDR1 is LGHNA and CDR2 YNFKEQ. Unmatched junction bases numbered 11, after V lost 5 bases and J lost 6 bases. This sample is drawn from a study of T cell responses to AZD1222 COVID-19 vaccine. Whole-study findings and limits: The number of AZD1222 recipients seropositive at baseline was only five to seven. Among the donors, most were white British and more were female, and clonal diversity was possibly underestimated. Regions 160-218 and 743-854 held dominance among vaccine-associated CD4 TCRs, which spanned spike. Close to half of spike-specific TCRs reportedly recognize unmutated variant regions.

Assay: immunoSEQ multiplex PCR; the TCRdb copy retains only in-frame clones and omits some. The table has 75,000 to 100,000 clones, 70% to 90% seen once. The sequencing here drew on peripheral blood, taken on day 0 of AZD1222 vaccination. The source of this sequence is an adult in good health. The V and J genes are TRBV4-2 and TRBJ1-4; TRBD1 agrees at 8 bases. The CDR3 nucleotides are TGTGCCAGCAGCTACGGACAGGGCGTGTATGATGAAAAACTGTTTTTT. Protein sequence: CASSYGQGVYDEKLFF.